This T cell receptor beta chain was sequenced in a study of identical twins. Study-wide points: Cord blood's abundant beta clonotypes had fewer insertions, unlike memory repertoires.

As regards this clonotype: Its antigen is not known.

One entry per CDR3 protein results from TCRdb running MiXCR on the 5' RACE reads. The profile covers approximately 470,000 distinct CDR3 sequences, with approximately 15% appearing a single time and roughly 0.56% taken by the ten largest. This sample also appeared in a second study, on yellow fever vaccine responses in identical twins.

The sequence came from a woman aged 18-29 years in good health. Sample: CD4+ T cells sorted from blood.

CDR3 sequence reads: CASSSHGLAGGSYNEQFF. CDR3 nucleotides: TGTGCCAGCAGCTCCCACGGACTAGCGGGGGGATCCTACAATGAGCAGTTCTTC. V and J are TRBV3-1 and TRBJ2-1, with TRBD2 identical over 14 bases. The CDR3 runs to 18 residues. Germline CDR1 reads LGHDT; CDR2 reads YNNKEL (reference sequence). V was clipped by 5 bases and J by 1 base; unmatched bases: 7.